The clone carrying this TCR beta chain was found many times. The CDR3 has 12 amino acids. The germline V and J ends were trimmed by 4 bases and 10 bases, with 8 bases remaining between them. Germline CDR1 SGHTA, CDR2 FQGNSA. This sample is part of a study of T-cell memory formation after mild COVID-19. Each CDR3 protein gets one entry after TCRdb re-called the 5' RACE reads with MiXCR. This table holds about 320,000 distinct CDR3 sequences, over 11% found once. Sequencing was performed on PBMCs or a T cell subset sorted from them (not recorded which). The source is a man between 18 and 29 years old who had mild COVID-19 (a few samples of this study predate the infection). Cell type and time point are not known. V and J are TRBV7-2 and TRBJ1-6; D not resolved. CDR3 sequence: CASSSPWSPLHF. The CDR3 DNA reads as TGTGCCAGCAGCTCTCCGTGGTCACCCCTCCACTTT.